The 19 T cell receptor beta chains in this list originate from one sample, sequenced in a study of blood T cell repertoires in COVID-19. Profiling relied on immunoSEQ multiplex PCR, and the TCRdb table lists in-frame clones only, not all of them. The sample records about 120,000 clones, more than 80% being singletons. The material sequenced was peripheral blood. The receptors originated from a woman aged 60-75 years with COVID-19, enrolled during active disease.

The chain couples TRBV5-1 to TRBJ2-7; D gene unclear. The CDR3 consists of 12 residues. CDR1 and CDR2 (germline): SGHRS, YFSETQ. Trimming removed 0 bases from V and 5 bases from J, with 6 bases in between. CDR3 residues: CASSLGVNEQYF. DNA for the CDR3: TGCGCCAGCAGCTTGGGCGTTAACGAGCAGTACTTC.

The genes are TRBV6-6 and TRBJ2-7; a possible D gene is TRBD2 (5 bases). Germline V gene data show CDR1 as MNHNY and CDR2 as SVGAGI (reference sequence). The CDR3 contains 14 residues. V was cut by 5 bases and J by 7 bases, with 18 bases left in between. In DNA, the CDR3 is TGTGCCAGCAGTCCCCCGGTTGGCACGGGAGAGCAGTACTTC. Encoded protein: CASSPPVGTGEQYF.

J is TRBJ2-1 and V is TRBV19; 7 nucleotides line up with TRBD1. V lost 0 bases to trimming and J lost 4 bases; unmatched junction nucleotides: 6. CDR3 length: 16 residues. In germline, CDR1 is LNHDA, CDR2 SQIVND (reference sequence). The CDR3 DNA is TGTGCCAGTAGTATAGAAGGGGGCTACCCTTACAATGAGCAGTTCTTC. Protein product: CASSIEGGYPYNEQFF.

The V call is TRBV6-5, the J call TRBJ1-1; no clear D gene. The V end was cut by 4 bases, the J end by 7 bases, with 7 bases between. There are 11 residues in the CDR3. CDR1 and CDR2 (germline): MNHEY, SVGAGI. The CDR3 DNA reads TGTGCCAGCAGTTCGACACTTGAAGCTTTCTTT. Encoded protein: CASSSTLEAFF.

This clone was detected only once. The chain has TRBV6-5 and TRBJ2-1, with D uncertain. Between the trimmed V and J ends, which lost 6 bases and 8 bases, there was a span of 17 bases. The CDR3 sequence is 14 residues long. CDR1 and CDR2 (germline): MNHEY, SVGAGI. The CDR3 DNA reads TGTGCCAGCAGACCGACTTTCGAATGGGATGAGCAGTTCTTC. Translating gives CASRPTFEWDEQFF.

This clone was detected a few times. The rearrangement joins TRBV11-2 to TRBJ1-1; D is undetermined. Trimming removed 5 bases at V and 0 bases at J, with 16 bases between. The CDR3 has 16 residues. The germline V gene has CDR1 SGHAT and CDR2 FQNNGV. CDR3 in DNA: TGTGCCAGCAGCCTAACCCAATCGAGTATGAACACTGAAGCTTTCTTT. Its protein is CASSLTQSSMNTEAFF. The variable domain in full, completed from reference TRBV11-2 and TRBJ1-1, reads EAGVAQSPRYKIIEKRQSVAFWCNPISGHATLYWYQQILGQGPKLLIQFQNNGVVDDSQLPKDRFSAERLKGVDSTLKIQPAKLEDSAVYLCASSLTQSSMNTEAFFGQGTRLTVV.

The V gene is TRBV5-1, the J gene TRBJ2-1; the match to TRBD1 covers 12 bases. The CDR3 is 15 amino acids. J was trimmed by 8 bases and V by 6 bases; bases with no gene match: 9. The V gene's germline CDR1 is SGHRS and CDR2 YFSETQ. In DNA form, the CDR3 reads TGCGCCAGCAACTTACGGGACAGGGGGCTACATGAGCAGTTCTTC. Translating it yields CASNLRDRGLHEQFF. Filled out from reference TRBV5-1 and TRBJ2-1, the complete variable domain reads KAGVTQTPRYLIKTRGQQVTLSCSPISGHRSVSWYQQTPGQGLQFLFEYFSETQRNKGNFPGRFSGRQFSNSRSEMNVSTLELGDSALYLCASNLRDRGLHEQFFGPGTRLTVL.

This clone was seen only a few times. The chain carries TRBV5-1 and TRBJ2-2; D is undetermined. Germline CDR1 reads SGHRS; CDR2 reads YFSETQ. The V end lost 4 bases, the J end lost 4 bases, and 11 bases lay between the germline ends. This CDR3 is built from 14 residues. CDR3 nucleotide sequence: TGCGCCAGCAGCCCGGTCCCGCTCACCGGGGAGCTGTTTTTT. Protein product: CASSPVPLTGELFF. The complete variable domain, with remaining parts taken from reference TRBV5-1 and TRBJ2-2, reads KAGVTQTPRYLIKTRGQQVTLSCSPISGHRSVSWYQQTPGQGLQFLFEYFSETQRNKGNFPGRFSGRQFSNSRSEMNVSTLELGDSALYLCASSPVPLTGELFFGEGSRLTVL.

The count of this clone is one. The rearrangement joins TRBV24-1 to TRBJ2-5, with 12 nucleotides matching TRBD2. With V trimmed by 9 bases and J by 5 bases, 3 bases remained unmatched. The CDR3 contains 13 residues. The V gene's germline CDR1 is KGHDR and CDR2 SFDVKD. CDR3 nucleotides: TGTGCCACCTCGGGACTAGCGGGCGAGACCCAGTACTTC. This sequence encodes CATSGLAGETQYF.

The chain combines TRBV10-3 with TRBJ2-3; 9 positions agree with TRBD2. The CDR3 runs 14 residues. V dropped 6 bases and J dropped 1; count of bases not matched to a gene: 2. Germline V gene lookup returns CDR1 ENHRY and CDR2 SYGVKD. Here the CDR3 reads CAISPSGGTDTQYF. Here the CDR3 DNA reads TGTGCCATCAGCCCTAGCGGGGGCACAGATACGCAGTATTTT.

This clone was detected only a few times. The J gene is TRBJ1-5, the V gene TRBV5-1; 7 bases align to TRBD1. The V segment lost 2 bases and the J segment 1 base; nucleotides outside the gene matches: 3. The CDR3 has 15 amino acids. The germline V gene encodes CDR1 SGHRS and CDR2 YFSETQ. In nucleotides, the CDR3 is TGCGCCAGCAGCTTTAAACAGGGGAGCAATCAGCCCCAGCATTTT. Amino acid sequence: CASSFKQGSNQPQHF.

This chain links TRBV9 with TRBJ2-3; D perhaps matches TRBD1 (5 bases). The CDR3 has 17 amino acids. The germline gives CDR1 SGDLS, CDR2 YYNGEE. Trimming shortened V by 0 bases and J by 4 bases, and 18 bases separated the two germline ends. CDR3 residues: CASSVGSLPLGADTQYF. The CDR3 region has the DNA TGTGCCAGCAGCGTAGGGTCCCTCCCCTTAGGGGCAGATACGCAGTATTTT.

The chain carries TRBV6-5 and TRBJ1-6, with 7 bases lining up with TRBD1. The CDR3 covers 16 residues. Germline V CDR1 and CDR2: MNHEY, SVGAGI. V was pared by 8 bases and J by 7 bases, with 14 bases of the junction left unmatched. As DNA, the CDR3 is TGTGCCAGCCGTTCACCGGGACAGATTTGGAATTCACCCCTCCACTTT. It yields the protein CASRSPGQIWNSPLHF.

This chain uses TRBV5-1 with TRBJ1-1, with TRBD1 as a possible D gene (5 bases). The CDR3 consists of 15 residues. Germline-derived CDR1 and CDR2 are SGHRS and YFSETQ. Deletions cut 0 bases from V and 1 base from J, with 10 bases between. CDR3 nucleotide sequence: TGCGCCAGCAGCTTGGGTCCACAGGCGAACACTGAAGCTTTCTTT. This translates into CASSLGPQANTEAFF.

A few counts support this clone. In the same sample, other DNA sequences code for this CDR3. The chain joins TRBV5-4 to TRBJ2-3; 11 nucleotides line up with TRBD2. After removal of 0 bases from V and 4 bases from J, the junction contained 4 bases not matched to a gene. Germline V gene sequence: CDR1 SGHNT, CDR2 YYREEE (reference sequence). The CDR3 consists of 16 residues. CDR3 coding DNA: TGTGCCAGCAGCTTGGTTAGCGGGGGGGCCGCAGATACGCAGTATTTT. This encodes CASSLVSGGAADTQYF. Filled out from reference TRBV5-4 and TRBJ2-3, the complete variable domain reads ETGVTQSPTHLIKTRGQQVTLRCSSQSGHNTVSWYQQALGQGPQFIFQYYREEENGRGNFPPRFSGLQFPNYSSELNVNALELDDSALYLCASSLVSGGAADTQYFGPGTRLTVL.

The chain is built from TRBV11-2 and TRBJ2-5; 8 nucleotides agree with TRBD2. CDR3 length: 13 residues. The V and J ends lost 1 base and 5 bases, in that order; junction bases with no gene match: 0. Looked up from germline, CDR1 is SGHAT and CDR2 is FQNNGV. The CDR3 sequence is CASSLAGGETQYF. CDR3 nucleotides: TGTGCCAGCAGCTTAGCGGGGGGGGAGACCCAGTACTTC.

V gene TRBV27 combines with J gene TRBJ1-4; TRBD1 is a possible D gene (6 bases). The V end was cut by 8 bases, the J end by 8 bases, with 15 bases between. Germline V gives CDR1 MNHEY, CDR2 SMNVEV (reference sequence). The CDR3 runs 13 residues. CDR3 loop: CASWGGVGEKLFF. CDR3 sequence (DNA): TGTGCCAGCTGGGGGGGCGTTGGAGAAAAACTGTTTTTT.

The chain uses TRBV23-1 and TRBJ2-7; D call uncertain. TRBV23-1 is known as an ORF, though its function is uncertain. Between the trimmed V and J ends, which lost 0 bases and 3 bases, there was a span of 6 bases. The CDR3 totals 13 residues. The CDR3 nucleotides read TGCGCCAGCAGTCAATCGAGGCGCTACGAGCAGTACTTC. This translates into CASSQSRRYEQYF.

This chain joins TRBV11-1 and TRBJ1-1; 8 positions match TRBD1. The V segment lost 7 bases and the J segment 4 bases; nucleotides outside the gene matches: 14. Germline V CDR1 and CDR2: SGHAT, FQDESV (reference sequence). The CDR3 totals 16 residues. The CDR3 sequence: CASTQRSGQGGTEAFF. The CDR3 nucleotides read TGTGCCAGCACCCAGAGGTCCGGACAGGGAGGCACTGAAGCTTTCTTT.